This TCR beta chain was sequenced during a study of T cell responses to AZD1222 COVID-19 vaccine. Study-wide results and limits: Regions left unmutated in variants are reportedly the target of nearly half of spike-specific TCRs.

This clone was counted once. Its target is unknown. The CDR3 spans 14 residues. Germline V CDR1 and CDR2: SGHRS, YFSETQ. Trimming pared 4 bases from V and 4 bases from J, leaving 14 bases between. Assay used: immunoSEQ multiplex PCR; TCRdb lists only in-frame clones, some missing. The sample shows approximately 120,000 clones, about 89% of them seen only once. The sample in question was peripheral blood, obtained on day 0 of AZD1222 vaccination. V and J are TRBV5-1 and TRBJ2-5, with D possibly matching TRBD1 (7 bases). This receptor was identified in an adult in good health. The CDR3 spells CASSTGRGVETQYF. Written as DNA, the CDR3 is TGCGCCAGCAGCACCGGCAGGGGGGTAGAGACCCAGTACTTC.